This T cell receptor (beta chain) derives from a study of radiotherapy plus CTLA-4 blockade in lung cancer. Study-wide findings and caveats: After radiotherapy and ipilimumab, tumor-derived clones expanded in peripheral blood.

The sample holds a few counts of this clone. Its antigen is as yet unknown. Only in-frame clones appear in the TCRdb table, and some are missing; sequencing was by immunoSEQ multiplex PCR. The sample gives tens of thousands of clones, 78% of which show up once; 4% is in the top ten. The CDR3 consists of 16 residues. Germline V gene sequence: CDR1 SGHTS, CDR2 YDEGEE. Trimming took off 2 bases at V and 6 bases at J, with 18 bases between the two ends. Sequencing used peripheral blood, obtained from a patient treated with radiotherapy plus ipilimumab. The clonotype originates from a human donor with non-small cell lung cancer who had a partial response to radiotherapy plus ipilimumab. Some clones in this sample may be carry-over from other donors' samples. V usage is TRBV5-8 and J usage is TRBJ1-3; unclear D gene. As DNA, the CDR3 is TGTGCCAGCAGCTTTGATGCCCTTCGGCTAGCAAACACCATATATTTT. Amino acid sequence: CASSFDALRLANTIYF.